This TCR beta chain originates from a study of OX40 agonist ivuxolimab in advanced cancers. About the study: Partial responses were achieved by three patients: one hepatocellular carcinoma, two cutaneous melanoma.

Findings of the study overall: There was clonal expansion of CD4+ and CD8+ blood T cells by week 6 at 0.1 to 3.0 mg/kg.

The junction had 5 bases not matched to a gene; V was cut back by 4 bases and J by 4 bases. The CDR3 runs 14 residues. The germline V gene encodes CDR1 SGHRS and CDR2 YFSETQ. Repertoires were generated with immunoSEQ multiplex PCR, while TCRdb's copy carries only in-frame clones and drops some. The table lists approximately 90,000 clones, around 90% of them singletons. As concerns this clone: Antigen specificity is unknown. This sample includes further DNA sequences coding for the same CDR3.

The receptor comes from an adult with an advanced solid tumor such as melanoma, head and neck, liver or kidney cancer. The chain recombines TRBV5-1 with TRBJ2-7, with 10 positions matching TRBD2. Sequencing was performed on CD4+ or CD8+ T cells sorted from blood, taken in a trial of the OX40 agonist ivuxolimab. CDR3 bases: TGCGCCAGCAGCCTGCTAGCGGGAGAATACGAGCAGTACTTC. Protein product: CASSLLAGEYEQYF.